This T cell receptor beta chain is drawn from a study of blood T cell repertoires in COVID-19 (dated by TCRdb to 2018 to 2020). In the study overall: Samples covering the acute and convalescent phases of COVID-19 were provided by collaborators in the United States, Italy and Spain. Nearly every sample came with metadata listing a de-identified subject ID, COVID-19 status, age in years and sex. The prospective study material was composed of cDNA or gDNA derived from T cells, B-cell-depleted T cells, or PBMCs. Samples were obtained from the ongoing ImmuneRACE study (first 160 participants) and from some 1,300 subjects provided by 6 global collaborators. Where available, HLA class I and class II types were taken from metadata supplied by the sample provider and were not determined by assay-based typing. The repertoires were made available in a free public database intended to serve as a resource for research on the immune response to SARS-CoV-2. The dataset comprised deeply sampled blood TCRbeta repertoires from subjects exposed to, actively infected with, or recovered from COVID-19. Broader findings and caveats from the paper: How much clinical and demographic metadata was included differed by source and by participant, and the metadata was provided uncurated.

Each collaborating institution followed its own protocols to collect whole blood in K2EDTA tubes. For TCRbeta analysis, collaborator samples were shipped as frozen whole blood, as isolated PBMCs, or as DNA extracted from either sample type. From a lookup of the germline V gene, CDR1 and CDR2 are SNHLY and FYNNEI. From its cysteine to its phenylalanine, the CDR3 spans 15 amino acids. Left in the record is the CDR3 DNA by itself, 45 bases read in frame from the first base. At the junction V is shortened by 6 bases and J by 3 bases; bases outside the gene matches: 9. The immunoSEQ Assay, a bias-controlled multiplex PCR, was used to amplify TCRbeta CDR3 regions from genomic DNA. The authors processed their data as follows. The number of nucleated cells in each sample was estimated by amplification of reference gene primers within the assay. Sequence reads were collapsed and filtered to measure the absolute abundance of every unique TCRbeta CDR3 rearrangement. For each sample, productive Simpson clonality was calculated as the square root of Simpson's diversity index across productive rearrangements. TCRdb carries this immuneACCESS record with in-frame sequences only. Its versions omit some clonotypes, under half of them owing to an unresolved V gene in the studies checked, with the rest unexplained. D and trimming were read from the DNA, whereas the V and J calls and clone size are those reported in that table. The sample records some 180,000 clones, around 90% of which are singletons. The ten top clones hold roughly 5.6% of the sample.

Comment on this clone: The antigen it binds to is not known. Within one base of it there is no much larger clone, and no base qualities were kept.

Sequencing was carried out using peripheral blood. The rearrangement joined TRBV2 to TRBJ1-1, with 8 bases in between that match TRBD1. This sequence was found in a man aged 35 to 55 with active or convalescent COVID-19. The DNA is TGTGCCAGCAGGGGGGCAGGGGGCTTCGACACTGAAGCTTTCTTT. This is translated as CASRGAGGFDTEAFF.